Listed below are T cell receptor beta chains from one sample, sequenced in a study of blood T cell repertoires in COVID-19. Sequencing used immunoSEQ multiplex PCR; TCRdb keeps in-frame clones, though not all of them. The sample has a few hundred thousand clones, around 84% seen once; the top ten hold roughly 4%. The sequencing sample was made of peripheral blood. The source of these receptors is a man between 60 and 70 years old with acute or convalescent COVID-19. Each CDR3 is given with its conserved first and last residue. D genes are given only for firm matches. Size values are once, few and many counts, or a class for expanded clones, and some rows have none.

abundance | d_gene | j_gene | v_gene | CDR3nt | CDR3aa
- | TRBD1 | TRBJ2-7 | TRBV7-7 | TGTGCTAGCAGTCCCACAGGGGGCCTGGGCGAGCAGTACTTC | CASSPTGGLGEQYF
- | TRBD1 | TRBJ2-5 | TRBV19 | TGTGCCAGTAGTATGGGACAGGCGCCGGAGACCCAGTACTTC | CASSMGQAPETQYF
- | - | TRBJ2-5 | TRBV18 | TGTGCCAGCTCACCACTCCCGGGCAGCGGAGAGACCCAGTACTTC | CASSPLPGSGETQYF
- | TRBD2 | TRBJ2-1 | TRBV2 | TGTGCCAGCAGTGGACTAGCGGGCAACAATGAGCAGTTCTTC | CASSGLAGNNEQFF
- | - | TRBJ2-3 | TRBV5-1 | TGCGCCAGCAGTCCACCTAAAGATACGCAGTATTTT | CASSPPKDTQYF
- | TRBD1 | TRBJ1-2 | TRBV19 | TGTGCCAGTAGACGGGACAGCTCCTCTAACTATGGCTACACCTTC | CASRRDSSSNYGYTF
- | - | TRBJ1-6 | TRBV5-4 | TGTGCCAGCAGCTTGGCGACTGACAATTCACCCCTCCACTTT | CASSLATDNSPLHF
- | - | TRBJ2-1 | TRBV28 | TGTGCCAGCGGGACTCCATCCTACAATGAGCAGTTCTTC | CASGTPSYNEQFF
- | TRBD1 | TRBJ2-1 | TRBV29-1 | TGCAGCTCCCGGACAGGGGGCGCCTACAATGAGCAGTTCTTC | CSSRTGGAYNEQFF
- | - | TRBJ1-4 | TRBV4-2 | TGTGCCAGCAGCCAAGATGCGGCCGCGAGTGAAAAACTGTTTTTT | CASSQDAAASEKLFF
once | - | TRBJ1-2 | TRBV2 | TGTGCCAGCAGTGAACGGACAGCCTATGGCTACACCTTC | CASSERTAYGYTF
- | - | TRBJ2-3 | TRBV9 | TGTGCCAGCAGCGCCAAAGGGGGGGGGCGCACAGATACGCAGTATTTT | CASSAKGGGRTDTQYF
- | - | TRBJ1-2 | TRBV7-2 | TGTGCCAGCAGCTTAGAGGGGATCCATGGCTACACCTTC | CASSLEGIHGYTF
- | - | TRBJ2-7 | TRBV7-9 | TGTGCCAGCAGCCCGACACGCGGGTTCGAGCAGTACTTC | CASSPTRGFEQYF
- | TRBD2 | TRBJ2-3 | TRBV5-1 | TGCGCCAGCAGCCCTCGGGGGGGGGCAGTACTTAGCACAGATACGCAGTATTTT | CASSPRGGAVLSTDTQYF
once | TRBD1 | TRBJ1-3 | TRBV4-3 | TGCGCCAGCAGCCAAGAGGGCAGGGGGGGAAACACCATATATTTT | CASSQEGRGGNTIYF
- | - | TRBJ2-5 | TRBV28 | TGTGCCGGGTTCTCACCCATGGAGCCTGGCATTCAAGAGACCCAGTACTTC | CAGFSPMEPGIQETQYF
- | - | TRBJ1-1 | TRBV4-2 | TGTGCCAGCAGCCAAATAATGCGGGTCAACACTGAAGCTTTCTTT | CASSQIMRVNTEAFF
- | TRBD1 | TRBJ1-4 | TRBV18 | TGTGCCAGCTCACCGGGACAGGGAAATGAAAAACTGTTTTTT | CASSPGQGNEKLFF
few | - | TRBJ2-1 | TRBV7-8 | TGTGCCAGCAGCTTAGGGACCTCTCGGGAGGAGCAGTTCTTC | CASSLGTSREEQFF
once | - | TRBJ2-7 | TRBV11-2 | TGTGCCAGCAGCCTGACGGGGGGCGAATACGAGCAGTACTTC | CASSLTGGEYEQYF
- | TRBD2 | TRBJ2-3 | TRBV7-8 | TGTGCCAGCAGCTTAAGACTAGCGGGAGTTGGAGATACGCAGTATTTT | CASSLRLAGVGDTQYF
few | TRBD1 | TRBJ2-7 | TRBV6-5 | TGTGCCAGCAGATCCGGGACAGGGAGATACGAGCAGTACTTC | CASRSGTGRYEQYF
many | - | TRBJ1-3 | TRBV29-1 | TGCAGCGTCCGGACAGCTTCAGGAAACACCATATATTTT | CSVRTASGNTIYF
- | TRBD1 | TRBJ1-5 | TRBV9 | TGTGCCAGCAGCTTCCTGACAGGGGGCCCCAGGGAGCCCCAGCATTTT | CASSFLTGGPREPQHF
- | TRBD1 | TRBJ2-6 | TRBV10-3 | TGTGCCATCAGTGATTCGACAGGGGGCACTGGGGCCAACGTCCTGACTTTC | CAISDSTGGTGANVLTF
- | TRBD1 | TRBJ2-1 | TRBV27 | TGTGCCAGCAGTTTATCATGGTCGCAGGGACAGGGGGTCGCAAAGGAGCAGTTCTTC | CASSLSWSQGQGVAKEQFF
- | TRBD2 | TRBJ2-3 | TRBV6-2/TRBV6-3 | TGTGCCAGCAGTTACTCGCCAGTTCGGGGGGGGGCCGTCACAGATACGCAGTATTTT | CASSYSPVRGGAVTDTQYF
- | - | TRBJ2-1 | TRBV11-3 | TGTGCCAGCAGCCCGCAGGGGATGACTGAGCAGTTCTTC | CASSPQGMTEQFF
- | TRBD1 | TRBJ2-5 | TRBV12-5 | TGTGCTAGTGGTTTGGGACTGACAGGGGTAGAGACCCAGTACTTC | CASGLGLTGVETQYF
- | TRBD1 | TRBJ2-3 | TRBV24-1 | TGTGCCACCAGTGATCCCGGACAGGGGGCAGCCGATACGCAGTATTTT | CATSDPGQGAADTQYF
- | - | TRBJ2-7 | TRBV27 | TGTGCCAGCAGTTTGTCCGGGAGCTACGAGCAGTACTTC | CASSLSGSYEQYF
- | TRBD1 | TRBJ1-6 | TRBV28 | TGTGCCAGCAGTTCCGGACAGGGGAATTCACCCCTCCACTTT | CASSSGQGNSPLHF
- | TRBD1 | TRBJ2-3 | TRBV18 | TGTGCCAGTTCCGGGACAGGGGGCACAGATACGCAGTATTTT | CASSGTGGTDTQYF
once | TRBD1 | TRBJ1-2 | TRBV29-1 | TGCAGCGTTTCAGGGGGGATTAGTGGCTACACCTTC | CSVSGGISGYTF
- | - | TRBJ1-3 | TRBV6-5 | TGTGCCAGCAGTTCGGGAGGGTACAGCTCTGGAAACACCATATATTTT | CASSSGGYSSGNTIYF
- | - | TRBJ1-2 | TRBV30 | TGTGCCTGGTATCGTAACTATGGCTACACCTTC | CAWYRNYGYTF
- | TRBD1 | TRBJ1-1 | TRBV12-5 | TGTGCTAGTGGTCATACCGGGACAGTGAACACTGAAGCTTTCTTT | CASGHTGTVNTEAFF
- | - | TRBJ1-1 | TRBV15 | TGTGCCACCAGCAGCCAACTAGGACAGCGGAACACTGAAGCTTTCTTT | CATSSQLGQRNTEAFF
- | - | TRBJ1-3 | TRBV2 | TGTGCCAGCAGGACAGGCCCGGGGAACACCATATATTTT | CASRTGPGNTIYF
- | - | TRBJ1-6 | TRBV7-9 | TGTGCCAGCAGCTTAGGGAGGGTAGATTCACCCCTCCACTTT | CASSLGRVDSPLHF
- | TRBD2 | TRBJ2-7 | TRBV11-2 | TGTGCCAGCAGCTGGGCGCGGGGGGGCCAGGTCCTCTACGAGCAGTACTTC | CASSWARGGQVLYEQYF
- | - | TRBJ2-5 | TRBV12-3/TRBV12-4 | TGTGCCAGCAGTTCGGGGTTCCCCCAGTACTTC | CASSSGFPQYF
- | TRBD1 | TRBJ1-4 | TRBV30 | TGTGCCTGGAGTTCAAAACAGGGGATCAATGAAAAACTGTTTTTT | CAWSSKQGINEKLFF
- | TRBD2 | TRBJ2-7 | TRBV27 | TGTGCCAGCAGTCTGACTAGCTTCCACGAGCAGTACTTC | CASSLTSFHEQYF
- | - | TRBJ2-1 | TRBV25-1 | TGTGCCAGCAGTGAATGGGGACTGGGCTTCTACAATGAGCAGTTCTTC | CASSEWGLGFYNEQFF
- | - | TRBJ1-3 | TRBV18 | TGTGCCAGCTCACCGAATCCCAGAGGGCGAGGTAACACCATATATTTT | CASSPNPRGRGNTIYF
- | TRBD1 | TRBJ2-2 | TRBV4-3 | TGCGCCAGCAGCCAAGGGGACAGGGGGGAGCTGTTTTTT | CASSQGDRGELFF